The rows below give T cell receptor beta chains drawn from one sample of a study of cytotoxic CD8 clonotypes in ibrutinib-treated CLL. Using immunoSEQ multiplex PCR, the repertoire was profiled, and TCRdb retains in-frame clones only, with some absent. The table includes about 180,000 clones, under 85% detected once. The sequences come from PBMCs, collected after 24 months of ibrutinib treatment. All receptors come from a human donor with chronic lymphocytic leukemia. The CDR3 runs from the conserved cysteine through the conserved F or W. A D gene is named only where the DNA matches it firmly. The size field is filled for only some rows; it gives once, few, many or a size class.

DNA: TGTGCCAGTAGTATTGGATCTGGAAACACCATATATTTT
CDR3: CASSIGSGNTIYF
size: -
D: -
V: TRBV19
J: TRBJ1-3

DNA: TGTGCCAGCAGGCCTATCCAGGGGTTGCAGCCCCAGCATTTT
CDR3: CASRPIQGLQPQHF
size: -
D: -
V: TRBV6-5
J: TRBJ1-5

DNA: TGTGCCAGCAGTACACCGGGACAGGGGGCCGGTGGCTACACCTTC
CDR3: CASSTPGQGAGGYTF
size: -
D: TRBD1
V: TRBV5-5
J: TRBJ1-2

DNA: TGTGCCAGCAGCTTACTACAGGGAGATAACGAGCAGTACTTC
CDR3: CASSLLQGDNEQYF
size: -
D: -
V: TRBV7-9
J: TRBJ2-7

DNA: TGTGCCAGCAGCTTACGGCCCGGGACAGGGTTAACGACTAATGAAAAACTGTTTTTT
CDR3: CASSLRPGTGLTTNEKLFF
size: -
D: TRBD1
V: TRBV7-6
J: TRBJ1-4

DNA: TGTGCCAGCAGCCAAGGCAATGGACTCCCAGCTTTCTTT
CDR3: CASSQGNGLPAFF
size: -
D: -
V: TRBV14
J: TRBJ1-1

DNA: TGCGCCAGCAGTCAAGAGCGTCTTGGGGGAGGGGCTGAAGCTTTCTTT
CDR3: CASSQERLGGGAEAFF
size: -
D: -
V: TRBV23-1
J: TRBJ1-1

DNA: TGTGCCTGGAGTCGGGGACAGGCGCGCTATGGCTACACCTTC
CDR3: CAWSRGQARYGYTF
size: few
D: TRBD1
V: TRBV30
J: TRBJ1-2

DNA: TGTGCCAGTAGCCGGCAGGGTTCTAACTATGGCTACACCTTC
CDR3: CASSRQGSNYGYTF
size: -
D: -
V: TRBV19
J: TRBJ1-2

DNA: TGTGCCAGCAGTGGGACAGAAATTTACAATGAGCAGTTCTTC
CDR3: CASSGTEIYNEQFF
size: -
D: TRBD1
V: TRBV28
J: TRBJ2-1

DNA: TGCAGCGCGTCCTCAGGAGTAGCGGGATATGGGGGGGAGCTGTTTTTT
CDR3: CSASSGVAGYGGELFF
size: -
D: TRBD2
V: TRBV29-1
J: TRBJ2-2

DNA: TGTGCCAGCAGCTCGGACAGGGGGGATACCCAGAGCTCCTACAATGAGCAGTTCTTC
CDR3: CASSSDRGDTQSSYNEQFF
size: -
D: TRBD1
V: TRBV11-2
J: TRBJ2-1

DNA: TGTGCCAGCAGCTTACTCAGGACTTCCAATGAGCAGTTCTTC
CDR3: CASSLLRTSNEQFF
size: -
D: -
V: TRBV7-8
J: TRBJ2-1

DNA: TGTGCCAGCTCACCCCGAGTCGGGGAAGGTGGGCAGCCCCAGCATTTT
CDR3: CASSPRVGEGGQPQHF
size: -
D: -
V: TRBV18
J: TRBJ1-5

DNA: TGTGCCAGCAGTTTTTGGGGACCGATAATGAACACTGAAGCTTTCTTT
CDR3: CASSFWGPIMNTEAFF
size: -
D: -
V: TRBV28
J: TRBJ1-1

DNA: TGCGCCAGCAGCCCGGGACTAGCGGGAGGTAGCTACGAGCAGTACTTC
CDR3: CASSPGLAGGSYEQYF
size: -
D: TRBD2
V: TRBV4-3
J: TRBJ2-7

DNA: TGTGCCAGCAGCCCCCAATTTAGAACGGGTGAGACCCAGTACTTC
CDR3: CASSPQFRTGETQYF
size: once
D: -
V: TRBV7-2
J: TRBJ2-5

DNA: TGTGCCACCGGCCGGGACAGGGGCCCCTCTGAAGCTTTCTTT
CDR3: CATGRDRGPSEAFF
size: -
D: TRBD1
V: TRBV6-5
J: TRBJ1-1

DNA: TGTGCCAGCAGCTTAACCCGGGACCGTCTCCACTTT
CDR3: CASSLTRDRLHF
size: -
D: -
V: TRBV5-8
J: TRBJ1-6

DNA: TGTGCCAGCAGCGTAGCAAGCACAGATACGCAGTATTTT
CDR3: CASSVASTDTQYF
size: -
D: -
V: TRBV9
J: TRBJ2-3

DNA: TGTGCCAGCAGCGTAGGACAGCTTAGGACAGATACGCAGTATTTT
CDR3: CASSVGQLRTDTQYF
size: -
D: -
V: TRBV9
J: TRBJ2-3

DNA: TGTGCCAGCAGCGTAGAGGCTAGCGGGGGCCGGGAGACCCAGTACTTC
CDR3: CASSVEASGGRETQYF
size: -
D: TRBD2
V: TRBV9
J: TRBJ2-5

DNA: TGCGCCAGCAGCTTGGACTCAGGGAACGATGGCTACACCTTC
CDR3: CASSLDSGNDGYTF
size: -
D: -
V: TRBV5-1
J: TRBJ1-2

DNA: TGTGCCTGGAGTGTAAGCTTGAATTCACCCCTCCACTTT
CDR3: CAWSVSLNSPLHF
size: -
D: -
V: TRBV30
J: TRBJ1-6

DNA: TGTGCCAGCTCACCCAGGGGTTGGACCTACGAGCAGTACTTC
CDR3: CASSPRGWTYEQYF
size: -
D: -
V: TRBV18
J: TRBJ2-7

DNA: TGCGCCAGCAGTGAGTACGACGACAGGGTAGGCACCGGGGAGCTGTTTTTT
CDR3: CASSEYDDRVGTGELFF
size: few
D: TRBD1
V: TRBV10-1
J: TRBJ2-2

DNA: TGTGCCAGCAGATCCGGGACAGGGAGTGGCTACACCTTC
CDR3: CASRSGTGSGYTF
size: -
D: TRBD1
V: TRBV7-2
J: TRBJ1-2

DNA: TGTGCCAGCAGTGCACGGGGGTTGGGGACCACAGATACGCAGTATTTT
CDR3: CASSARGLGTTDTQYF
size: -
D: -
V: TRBV2
J: TRBJ2-3

DNA: TGTGCCTGGTCCCCAGGGTTTTCTACTTCGGGCACTGAAGCTTTCTTT
CDR3: CAWSPGFSTSGTEAFF
size: -
D: -
V: TRBV30
J: TRBJ1-1

DNA: TGTGCCAGCTCACCACTCTTCACAGGGCCGGATTCACCCCTCCACTTT
CDR3: CASSPLFTGPDSPLHF
size: -
D: -
V: TRBV18
J: TRBJ1-6

DNA: TGTGCCAGCACTATAGAGACGATCGGAGCTTTCTTT
CDR3: CASTIETIGAFF
size: -
D: -
V: TRBV6-6
J: TRBJ1-1

DNA: TGTGCCAGCAGTGATAGGGTAGTCAATTCACCCCTCCACTTT
CDR3: CASSDRVVNSPLHF
size: -
D: -
V: TRBV6-1
J: TRBJ1-6

DNA: TGTGCCAGCAGTTTTATTAACTATGGCTACACCTTC
CDR3: CASSFINYGYTF
size: -
D: -
V: TRBV28
J: TRBJ1-2